Listed below are T cell receptor beta chains from one sample, sequenced in a study of blood T cell repertoires in COVID-19. Some clones are missing from TCRdb's copy, which holds only in-frame ones; the method was immunoSEQ multiplex PCR. The table shows around 99,000 clones, with 84% occurring only once. The sequencing sample was made of peripheral blood. The receptor set was obtained from a woman between 45 and 60 years old with acute or convalescent COVID-19. CDR3s include the opening cysteine and the closing phenylalanine or tryptophan. A D gene is named only where the DNA matches it firmly. For some rows the clone size is stated as once, few or many, or as a class when expanded; others skip it.

cdr3_aa	cdr3_nt	j_call	d_call	clone_size	v_call
CAPPRGSNYYNEQFF	TGTGCCCCACCAAGGGGTTCCAACTACTACAATGAGCAGTTCTTC	TRBJ2-1	NA	NA	TRBV30
CASSRDRDSPLHF	TGTGCCAGCTCACGGGACAGGGATTCACCCCTCCACTTT	TRBJ1-6	TRBD1	NA	TRBV18
CASSPLLGSGAHGYTF	TGTGCCAGCAGTCCACTCCTGGGCTCAGGGGCCCATGGCTACACCTTC	TRBJ1-2	NA	few	TRBV28
CASSLGQSNSPLHF	TGTGCCAGCAGCCTGGGACAGTCTAATTCACCCCTCCACTTT	TRBJ1-6	TRBD1	NA	TRBV27
CASSVDTGRNNEQFF	TGTGCCAGCAGCGTAGACACAGGTAGGAACAATGAGCAGTTCTTC	TRBJ2-1	NA	NA	TRBV9
CASSLTDRGLAFF	TGTGCCAGCAGTTTAACCGACAGGGGATTAGCTTTCTTT	TRBJ1-1	TRBD1	NA	TRBV28
CASSLGDRAFYGYTF	TGTGCCAGCAGCTTGGGGGACAGGGCTTTCTATGGCTACACCTTC	TRBJ1-2	TRBD1	NA	TRBV5-6
CASSQDREEKLFF	TGCGCCAGCAGTCAGGACAGGGAAGAAAAACTGTTTTTT	TRBJ1-4	TRBD1	NA	TRBV23-1
CAFDRDSGMYNSPLHF	TGTGCCTTCGACCGGGACTCAGGGATGTATAATTCACCCCTCCACTTT	TRBJ1-6	NA	NA	TRBV30
CASSLGQLQMEQYF	TGTGCCAGCAGCTTGGGACAGCTTCAAATGGAGCAGTACTTC	TRBJ2-7	NA	NA	TRBV5-6
CASSEAAYRGRNQPQHF	TGTGCCAGCAGTGAAGCGGCCTACAGGGGGCGGAATCAGCCCCAGCATTTT	TRBJ1-5	TRBD1	NA	TRBV2
CATSRDGRVPPFYGYTF	TGTGCCACCAGCAGAGACGGTCGGGTCCCGCCCTTCTATGGCTACACCTTC	TRBJ1-2	NA	NA	TRBV15
CASSHGQGFYEQYF	TGTGCCAGCAGCCACGGACAGGGCTTTTACGAGCAGTACTTC	TRBJ2-7	TRBD1	NA	TRBV3-1/TRBV3-2
CASSQEPLGGGDTQYF	TGCGCCAGCAGCCAAGAGCCCCTGGGGGGGGGAGATACGCAGTATTTT	TRBJ2-3	TRBD2	NA	TRBV4-1
CASSLIGSTEAFF	TGTGCCAGTAGTCTTATCGGGAGCACTGAAGCTTTCTTT	TRBJ1-1	NA	NA	TRBV19
CASHRISNTEAFF	TGTGCCAGCCACAGGATCTCGAACACTGAAGCTTTCTTT	TRBJ1-1	NA	few	TRBV6-5
CASSFQGKGNEQFF	TGCGCCAGCAGCTTCCAGGGTAAGGGAAATGAGCAGTTCTTC	TRBJ2-1	NA	NA	TRBV5-1
CASSLHYTEAFF	TGTGCCAGCAGCTTGCACTACACTGAAGCTTTCTTT	TRBJ1-1	NA	NA	TRBV11-2
CASSTSGDSSYSGNTIYF	TGTGCCAGCAGCACCTCAGGGGACAGTTCGTACTCTGGAAACACCATATATTTT	TRBJ1-3	TRBD1	NA	TRBV7-6
CASSLTRGPLGTDTQYF	TGCGCCAGCAGCTTGACCAGGGGGCCACTAGGCACAGATACGCAGTATTTT	TRBJ2-3	TRBD1	NA	TRBV5-1
CASSDPGTGSSEAFF	TGTGCCAGCAGTGACCCCGGGACAGGGAGCTCTGAAGCTTTCTTT	TRBJ1-1	TRBD1	NA	TRBV6-1
CAWTVTDSNSPLHF	TGTGCCTGGACGGTGACAGATAGTAATTCACCCCTCCACTTT	TRBJ1-6	NA	few	TRBV30
CASSLIDRGETEAFF	TGTGCCAGCAGCCTCATCGACAGGGGCGAAACTGAAGCTTTCTTT	TRBJ1-1	TRBD1	NA	TRBV7-8
CASTWDYPGETQYF	TGCGCCAGCACCTGGGACTACCCGGGGGAGACCCAGTACTTC	TRBJ2-5	TRBD2	NA	TRBV5-1
CASSCERGGTPLGGLNEKLFF	TGTGCCAGCAGCTGCGAACGGGGAGGGACACCCCTAGGGGGACTAAATGAAAAACTGTTTTTT	TRBJ1-4	NA	NA	TRBV7-3
CSASGNGYTF	TGCAGTGCTTCAGGGAATGGCTACACCTTC	TRBJ1-2	NA	NA	TRBV20-1
CASSLGSLRYTDTQYF	TGCGCCAGCAGCTTGGGATCGCTTAGATACACAGATACGCAGTATTTT	TRBJ2-3	NA	once	TRBV5-1
CASSTGTVNEKLFF	TGTGCCAGCAGTACCGGAACAGTTAATGAAAAACTGTTTTTT	TRBJ1-4	NA	many	TRBV28
CASSPQGQDDGYTF	TGTGCCAGCAGCCCACAAGGACAGGACGATGGCTACACCTTC	TRBJ1-2	TRBD1	NA	TRBV4-2
CASSIDLYGSQPQHF	TGTGCCAGTAGTATAGATCTATACGGGAGTCAGCCCCAGCATTTT	TRBJ1-5	NA	NA	TRBV19
CASRTATYEQYF	TGTGCCAGCAGGACAGCTACCTACGAGCAGTACTTC	TRBJ2-7	NA	NA	TRBV6-5
CASGTGLATNEKLFF	TGTGCCAGCGGGACAGGGCTCGCAACTAATGAAAAACTGTTTTTT	TRBJ1-4	TRBD1	NA	TRBV6-1
CASSKPGRGTNTEAFF	TGTGCCAGTAGCAAGCCGGGGAGGGGGACGAACACTGAAGCTTTCTTT	TRBJ1-1	NA	NA	TRBV19
CASRTGGTTTDTQYF	TGCGCCAGCCGGACAGGGGGCACTACAACAGATACGCAGTATTTT	TRBJ2-3	TRBD1	NA	TRBV5-1
CASSPAGGGRDSPLHF	TGTGCCAGCAGCCCGGCGGGGGGTGGAAGGGATTCACCCCTCCACTTT	TRBJ1-6	NA	NA	TRBV5-6
CASSPGGQGPGYTF	TGTGCCAGCTCACCAGGCGGACAGGGCCCGGGCTACACCTTC	TRBJ1-2	TRBD1	NA	TRBV18
CASSPGETGLSTDTQYF	TGTGCCAGCAGCCCTGGCGAAACAGGGCTCAGCACAGATACGCAGTATTTT	TRBJ2-3	NA	NA	TRBV9
CASSQGLLAGGQETQYF	TGTGCCAGCAGCCAAGGATTACTAGCGGGGGGACAAGAGACCCAGTACTTC	TRBJ2-5	TRBD2	NA	TRBV14
CASSLRHGGGNTIYF	TGTGCCAGCAGCTTGAGGCACGGGGGTGGAAACACCATATATTTT	TRBJ1-3	NA	NA	TRBV5-6
CASRLTGSGPLHF	TGTGCCAGCAGGTTAACGGGGAGCGGACCCCTCCACTTT	TRBJ1-6	NA	NA	TRBV12-3/TRBV12-4
CASSPGGAEETQYF	TGCGCCAGCAGCCCCGGGGGGGCGGAGGAGACCCAGTACTTC	TRBJ2-5	TRBD2	NA	TRBV5-1
CASNVLAGDNEQFF	TGTGCCAGCAACGTACTAGCGGGGGACAATGAGCAGTTCTTC	TRBJ2-1	TRBD2	NA	TRBV9
CASSQDGNTEAFF	TGTGCCAGCAGCCAAGACGGGAACACTGAAGCTTTCTTT	TRBJ1-1	NA	NA	TRBV3-1/TRBV3-2
CASSLTGGQPQHF	TGTGCCAGCAGCTTAACCGGGGGTCAGCCCCAGCATTTT	TRBJ1-5	NA	NA	TRBV11-1
CASSTLGDGNTIYF	TGTGCCAGCAGCACGCTAGGGGATGGAAACACCATATATTTT	TRBJ1-3	NA	NA	TRBV28
CASSSHTGGTGGGYTF	TGTGCCAGCAGCTCCCACACCGGGGGGACAGGGGGAGGCTACACCTTC	TRBJ1-2	TRBD1	NA	TRBV7-3
CASSRTGGGRELFF	TGTGCCAGCTCCCGGACTGGGGGGGGACGGGAGCTGTTTTTT	TRBJ2-2	TRBD2	few	TRBV9
CASSYPGPGGRHGYTF	TGTGCCAGCAGTTACCCGGGCCCCGGGGGGCGGCATGGCTACACCTTC	TRBJ1-2	NA	NA	TRBV6-5
CSASTPGQGSEKLFF	TGCAGTGCTAGTACCCCGGGACAGGGAAGTGAAAAACTGTTTTTT	TRBJ1-4	TRBD1	NA	TRBV20-1